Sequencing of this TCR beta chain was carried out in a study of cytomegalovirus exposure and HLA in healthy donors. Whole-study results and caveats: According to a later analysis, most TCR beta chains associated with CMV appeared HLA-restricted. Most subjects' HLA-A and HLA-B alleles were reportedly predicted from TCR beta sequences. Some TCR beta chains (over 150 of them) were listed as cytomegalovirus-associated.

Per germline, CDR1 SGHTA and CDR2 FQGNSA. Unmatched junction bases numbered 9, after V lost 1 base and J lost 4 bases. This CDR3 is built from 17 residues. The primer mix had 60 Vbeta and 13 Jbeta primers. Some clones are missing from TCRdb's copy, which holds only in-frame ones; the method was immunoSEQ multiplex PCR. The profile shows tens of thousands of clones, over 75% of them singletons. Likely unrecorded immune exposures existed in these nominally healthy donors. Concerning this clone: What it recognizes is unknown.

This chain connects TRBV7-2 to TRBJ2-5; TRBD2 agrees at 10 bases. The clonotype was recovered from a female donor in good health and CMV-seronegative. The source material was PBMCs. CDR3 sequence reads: CASSLVWSGGAGETQYF. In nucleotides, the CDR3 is TGTGCCAGCAGCTTAGTGTGGAGCGGGGGGGCCGGAGAGACCCAGTACTTC.